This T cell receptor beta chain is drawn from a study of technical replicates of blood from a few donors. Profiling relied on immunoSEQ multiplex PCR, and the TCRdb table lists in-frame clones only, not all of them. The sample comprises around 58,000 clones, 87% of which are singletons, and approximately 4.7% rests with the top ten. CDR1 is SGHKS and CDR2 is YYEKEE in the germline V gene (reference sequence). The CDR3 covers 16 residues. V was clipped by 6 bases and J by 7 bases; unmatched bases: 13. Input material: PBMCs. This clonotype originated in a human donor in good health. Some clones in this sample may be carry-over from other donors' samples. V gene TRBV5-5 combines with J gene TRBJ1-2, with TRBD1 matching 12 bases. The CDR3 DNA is TGTGCCAGCACCGATCTTTGGGACAGGGGGCGCGGTGGCTACACCTTC. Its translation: CASTDLWDRGRGGYTF.